These T cell receptor beta chains were read from a single sample in a study of cytomegalovirus exposure and HLA in healthy donors. Sequencing was performed with immunoSEQ multiplex PCR; in TCRdb, only in-frame clones are kept and a portion is missing. Found here are roughly 120,000 clones, around 92% of them singletons; the top ten hold about 3.7%. Sequencing was carried out using PBMCs. The receptors shown here come from a man aged 25-45 years in good health and CMV-seronegative. The conserved cysteine and the conserved F or W are not part of the CDR3 here. The D gene is left open where the match is weak.

V	J	D	CDR3
TRBV5-1	TRBJ2-7	-	ASSFAEGLYEQY
TRBV28	TRBJ1-2	-	ASSTIQGPSYGYT
TRBV2	TRBJ1-1	-	ASTRVLSGLGTEAF
TRBV6-5	TRBJ1-3	-	ASSYSGGNSGNTIY
TRBV6-6	TRBJ1-1	-	ASNRPLGGTEAF
TRBV7-3	TRBJ1-2	TRBD1	ASSLGPDRVYGYT
TRBV28	TRBJ1-1	-	ASSQTSYAEAF
TRBV4-3	TRBJ1-1	-	ASSQVDIGAGNTEAF
TRBV6-1	TRBJ1-3	-	ASSERVRTAGNTIY
TRBV5-1	TRBJ2-4	TRBD1	ASSLDRGNIQY
TRBV28	TRBJ2-7	TRBD1	ASSSTGGKREQY
TRBV4-2	TRBJ1-6	-	ASSQVGQLNSPLH
TRBV6-5	TRBJ2-2	-	ASSYSRLGTGELF
TRBV9	TRBJ2-1	TRBD1	ASGTVGVNEQF
TRBV7-8	TRBJ1-5	TRBD1	ASSQDTGVNQPQH
TRBV5-4	TRBJ1-2	-	ASNPDGGRYGYT
TRBV18	TRBJ2-7	TRBD1	ASSDRVYEQY
TRBV15	TRBJ2-7	-	ATSTPEALSYEQY
TRBV5-4	TRBJ2-2	TRBD2	ASSYKRTSTSGNTGELF
TRBV5-1	TRBJ1-6	-	ASSWGPGGYNSPLH
TRBV16	TRBJ2-3	-	ASSQSRRTDTQY
TRBV7-2	TRBJ2-7	TRBD2	ASKTSGHSYEQY
TRBV18	TRBJ2-5	-	ASSPPQGQTQY
TRBV18	TRBJ1-1	TRBD1	ASSPGQGLNTEAF
TRBV6-5	TRBJ2-3	-	ASSYSEGLGPDTQY